This TCR beta chain was obtained from a study of blood T cell repertoires in COVID-19. The cohort comprised adults aged 18 to 89 years residing in under 25 US areas. Clinical histories supplied by participants themselves formed the basis of cohort assignment. In the original processing: Amplification of reference gene primers was used by the study to estimate nucleated cell counts. This table comes from immunoSEQ multiplex PCR, and its TCRdb copy is limited to in-frame clones, with some not included. V, J and clone size are taken as reported in that table, and D and trimming were inferred from the DNA itself. The table shows under 500,000 clones, with approximately 92% occurring only once. Germline CDR1 and CDR2: SEHNR and FQNEAQ (reference sequence). The CDR3 runs to 16 residues. V shed 6 bases and J 9 bases; nucleotides not matched to a gene: 17.

This receptor was identified in a man aged 30 to 45 who had recovered from COVID-19. The J gene is TRBJ2-1, the V gene TRBV7-9; 7 bases are a match to TRBD2. Sequences were obtained from PBMCs or T cells enriched from blood (not recorded which). CDR3 in DNA: TGTGCCAGCAGTCCCCCGCGCGGGAGCCCAATGGCTGAGCAGTTCTTC. Translation: CASSPPRGSPMAEQFF.